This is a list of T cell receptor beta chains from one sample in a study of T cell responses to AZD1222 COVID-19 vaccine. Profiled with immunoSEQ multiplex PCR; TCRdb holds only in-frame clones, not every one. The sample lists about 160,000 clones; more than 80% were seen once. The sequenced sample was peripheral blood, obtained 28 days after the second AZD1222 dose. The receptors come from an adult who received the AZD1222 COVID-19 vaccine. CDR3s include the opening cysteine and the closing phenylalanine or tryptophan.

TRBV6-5 CASSPRTGPDTEAFF
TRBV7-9 CASSPPGTPSYNEQFF
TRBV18 CASSPTQGGEQFF
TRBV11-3 CASSLDAGSRRDTGELFF
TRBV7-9 CASSLGAGGHEQYF
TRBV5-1 CASSQGLAGNYEQFF
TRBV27 CASRRYIADSTDTQYF
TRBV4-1 CASSQLGTTNYGYTF
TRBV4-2 CASSLGGDRGSGNTIYF
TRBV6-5 CASSRTGTEAFF
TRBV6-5 CASSYSIGGEKLFF
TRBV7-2 CASSWTNTGELFF
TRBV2 CASKGTYGYTF
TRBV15 CATIADRGNHGYTF
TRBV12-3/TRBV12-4 CASSLGDRLDF
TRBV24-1 CATSPGTDSGELFF
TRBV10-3 CAIRQTGVAFF
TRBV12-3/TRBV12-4 CASSRRDSYEQYF
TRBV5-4 CASSLPRTTNNEQFF
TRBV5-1 CASSLEGRGNTEAFF
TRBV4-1 CASSQESGTSGILASEQYF
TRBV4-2 CASSQEVAGYTF
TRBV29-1 CSVEGLSGASYNEQFF
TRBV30 CAWNRGLDSGANVLTF
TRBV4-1 CASSRPWGELSGNTIYF
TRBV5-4 CASSLYGGDYNEQFF
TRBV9 CASSVDNSYEQYF